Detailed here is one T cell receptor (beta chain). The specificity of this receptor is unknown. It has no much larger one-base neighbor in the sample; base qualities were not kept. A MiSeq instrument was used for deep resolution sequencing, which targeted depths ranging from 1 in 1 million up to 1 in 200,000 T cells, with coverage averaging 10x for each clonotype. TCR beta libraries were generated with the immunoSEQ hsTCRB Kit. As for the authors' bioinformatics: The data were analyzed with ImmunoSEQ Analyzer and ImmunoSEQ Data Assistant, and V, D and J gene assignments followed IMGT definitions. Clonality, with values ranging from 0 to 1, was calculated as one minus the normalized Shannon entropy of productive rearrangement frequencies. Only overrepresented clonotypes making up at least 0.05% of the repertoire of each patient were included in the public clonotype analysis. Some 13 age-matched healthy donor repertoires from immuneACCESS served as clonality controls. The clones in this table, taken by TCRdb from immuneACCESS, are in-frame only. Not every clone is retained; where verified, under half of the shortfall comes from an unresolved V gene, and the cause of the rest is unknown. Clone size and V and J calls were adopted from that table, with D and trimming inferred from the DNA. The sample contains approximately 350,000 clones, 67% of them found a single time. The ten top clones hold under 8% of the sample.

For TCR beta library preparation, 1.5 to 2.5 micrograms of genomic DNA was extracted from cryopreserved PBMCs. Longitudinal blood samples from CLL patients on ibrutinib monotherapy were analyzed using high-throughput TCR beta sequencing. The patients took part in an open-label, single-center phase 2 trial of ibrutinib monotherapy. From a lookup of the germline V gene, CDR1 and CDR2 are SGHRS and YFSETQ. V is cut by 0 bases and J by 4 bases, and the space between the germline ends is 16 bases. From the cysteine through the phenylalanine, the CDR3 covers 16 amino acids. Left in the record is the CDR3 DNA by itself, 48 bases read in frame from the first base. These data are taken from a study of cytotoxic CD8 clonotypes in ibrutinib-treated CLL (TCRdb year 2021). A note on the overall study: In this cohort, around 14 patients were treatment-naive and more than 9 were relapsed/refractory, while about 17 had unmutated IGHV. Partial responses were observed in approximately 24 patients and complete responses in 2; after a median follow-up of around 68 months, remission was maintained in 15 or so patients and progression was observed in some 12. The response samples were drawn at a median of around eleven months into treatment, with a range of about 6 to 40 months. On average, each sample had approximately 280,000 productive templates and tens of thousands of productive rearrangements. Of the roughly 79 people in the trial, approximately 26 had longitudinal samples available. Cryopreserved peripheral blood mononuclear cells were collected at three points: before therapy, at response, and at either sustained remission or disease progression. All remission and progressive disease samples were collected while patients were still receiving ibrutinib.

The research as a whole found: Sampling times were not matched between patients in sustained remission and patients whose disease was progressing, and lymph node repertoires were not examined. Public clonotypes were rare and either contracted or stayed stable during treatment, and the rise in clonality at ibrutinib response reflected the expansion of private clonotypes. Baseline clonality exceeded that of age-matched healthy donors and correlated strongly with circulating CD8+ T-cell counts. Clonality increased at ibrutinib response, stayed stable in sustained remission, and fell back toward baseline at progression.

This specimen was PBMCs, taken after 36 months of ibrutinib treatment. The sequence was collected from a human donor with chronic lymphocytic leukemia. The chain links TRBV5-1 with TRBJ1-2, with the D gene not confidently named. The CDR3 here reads CASSLGGSGMFYGYTF. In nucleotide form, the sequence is TGCGCCAGCAGCTTGGGCGGGTCGGGGATGTTCTATGGCTACACCTTC.